These T cell receptor beta chains were read from a single sample in a study of T cells expressing NK-cell markers. For each CDR3 protein, TCRdb gives one entry from its re-call of the 5' RACE reads, without DNA. The sample spans 250,000 to 300,000 distinct CDR3 sequences; the ten largest clones claim 4% to 5%. The sequenced sample was blood T cells: a sorted CD56 or NKG2C T cell subset, CD4+ or CD8+ T cells, or bulk PBMC T cells (not recorded which). These receptors all stem from a woman aged 18-69 years in good health. Both conserved end residues are part of each CDR3.

j_gene,v_gene,CDR3aa
TRBJ2-3,TRBV6-2/TRBV6-3,CASSYAGVTQYF
TRBJ2-2,TRBV6-2/TRBV6-3,CASSYLAGEVGELFF
TRBJ2-6,TRBV20-1,CSAAVSAGANVLTF
TRBJ2-1,TRBV20-1,CSAPLEYPYNEQFF
TRBJ2-7,TRBV25-1,CASAEGVGTYEQYF
TRBJ2-7,TRBV29-1,CSVEDQRTGSSYEQYF
TRBJ2-1,TRBV5-1,CASSLAEAIQEQFF
TRBJ1-2,TRBV2,CASSVAGGGNGYTF
TRBJ2-3,TRBV18,CASSPTTDAQYF
TRBJ2-2,TRBV9,CASSGSGGAGTGELFF
TRBJ2-7,TRBV12-3/TRBV12-4,CASSFERDYEQYF
TRBJ2-2,TRBV7-2,CASSLRAGAGTGELFF
TRBJ2-1,TRBV18,CASSTDRGYNEQFF
TRBJ2-4,TRBV20-1,CSADRTLAKNIQYF
TRBJ2-5,TRBV5-4,CASSLVRLAGVLETQYF
TRBJ2-7,TRBV20-1,CSAARTNEQYF
TRBJ2-7,TRBV12-3/TRBV12-4,CASSWRTSGSSEQYF
TRBJ2-2,TRBV30,CAWSPGTSGGELFF
TRBJ2-1,TRBV6-2/TRBV6-3,CASRGTSGRISYNEQFF
TRBJ2-3,TRBV6-1,CASRPTTVFPDTQYF
TRBJ1-5,TRBV3-1,CASSPGQGRLTNQPQHF
TRBJ1-4,TRBV20-1,CSASSSFGQKLFF
TRBJ2-3,TRBV6-1,CASTPRTDTQYF
TRBJ2-4,TRBV6-1,CASRGREAKNIQYF
TRBJ1-4,TRBV27,CASSFRGRGNEKLFF
TRBJ2-3,TRBV29-1,CSVEAGGGTQYF
TRBJ1-1,TRBV4-3,CASSHARGTNTEAFF
TRBJ1-4,TRBV28,CASSDFRGGNEKLFF
TRBJ2-3,TRBV24-1,CATSDLSTDTQYF
TRBJ1-6,TRBV12-3/TRBV12-4,CASSLSGQGSPLHF
TRBJ2-3,TRBV4-3,CASSLTGLADTDTQYF
TRBJ1-1,TRBV29-1,CSVRTATEAFF
TRBJ2-1,TRBV3-1,CASTQGGGGSYNEQFF
TRBJ2-3,TRBV3-1,CASRGGRSVRSTDTQYF
TRBJ2-3,TRBV11-2,CASSAWRTDTQYF
TRBJ2-3,TRBV7-3,CASSLKGPDTQYF
TRBJ2-3,TRBV10-3,CAISGGQGYGDTQYF
TRBJ2-3,TRBV12-3/TRBV12-4,CAILEGLAGGLWQYF
TRBJ2-3,TRBV6-1,CASRFITDTQYF
TRBJ2-7,TRBV6-1,CASSAAGTLLEQYF
TRBJ2-5,TRBV24-1,CATSGMREGTETQYF
TRBJ2-3,TRBV11-2,CASSPQTLADTQYF
TRBJ2-3,TRBV7-2,CASRPRSTDTQYF
TRBJ1-1,TRBV6-2/TRBV6-3,CASSYWDRGEAEAFF
TRBJ1-5,TRBV20-1,CSAGVPGANQPQHF
TRBJ1-2,TRBV24-1,CATSDGTTGAYGYTF
TRBJ2-1,TRBV6-2/TRBV6-3,CASSSLGPGGSYNEQFF
TRBJ2-7,TRBV12-3/TRBV12-4,CASSLVGTTAYEQYF
TRBJ2-3,TRBV10-3,CAISEREGGDTQYF
TRBJ1-5,TRBV12-3/TRBV12-4,CASSYRTGPHQPQHF